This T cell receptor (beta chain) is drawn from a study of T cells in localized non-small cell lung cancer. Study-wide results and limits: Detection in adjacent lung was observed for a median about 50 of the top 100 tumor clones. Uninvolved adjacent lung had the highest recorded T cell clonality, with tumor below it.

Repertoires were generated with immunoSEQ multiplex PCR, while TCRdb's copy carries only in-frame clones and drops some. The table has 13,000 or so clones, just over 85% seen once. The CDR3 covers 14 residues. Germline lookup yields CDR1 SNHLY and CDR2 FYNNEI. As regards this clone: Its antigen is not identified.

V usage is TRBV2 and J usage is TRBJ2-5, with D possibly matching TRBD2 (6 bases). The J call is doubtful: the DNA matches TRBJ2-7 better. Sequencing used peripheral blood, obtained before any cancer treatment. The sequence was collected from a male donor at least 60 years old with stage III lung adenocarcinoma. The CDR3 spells CATTPGDAGYEQYF. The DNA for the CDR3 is TGTGCCACCACCCCGGGGGACGCCGGCTACGAGCAGTACTTC.